The subject of this entry is one T cell receptor delta chain. This clone showed up just a few times. It lacks a known antigen. The likely explanation is a read error, given a far larger clone one base away. The sample comes from a study of DNA immune sequencing with unique molecular identifiers (dated by TCRdb to about 2020). For the study in its entirety: gammadelta T cells were enriched from buffy coats using immunomagnetic cell separation, and their genomic DNA was sequenced. The study developed and validated an ultrasensitive DNA-based TRD repertoire sequencing method using PCR-introduced unique molecular identifiers. gammadelta T cells were enriched from PBMC of some ten healthy individuals by fluorescence-activated cell sorting. For the enriched versus non-enriched comparison, around 100 ng enriched gammadelta T-cell DNA and approximately 1 ug non-enriched PBMC DNA were sequenced. Validation of the method was performed on synthetic reference molecules and on blood samples from healthy individuals. All donors were healthy individuals, and ten of the donors were profiled using sorted gammadelta T cells from peripheral blood. On the study overall, not on this receptor specifically: Among clonotypes in healthy donors, TRDV2 paired with TRDJ1 was identified as the most common TRD rearrangement. Novel TRD sequences not targeted by the primers cannot be detected by the primer-based approach. Variation in TRD repertoire diversity was observed between healthy donors, with several donors found to be highly oligoclonal, in that the top 5 clonotypes exceeded half of productive molecules.

CDR1 GEAIGNYY and CDR2 EKD are derived from the germline V gene. V and J are truncated by 3 bases and 0 bases respectively, leaving an intervening sequence of 22 bases. Measured from the cysteine to the phenylalanine, the CDR3 is 18 residues long. The entry retains the CDR3 DNA only, 54 bases that are in frame from base 1. To prepare the library, multiplex PCR was applied. A 32-plex assay amplified the genomic DNA, with primers for all 8 TRDV and 4 TRDJ genes spanning the CDR3. A 12-nucleotide UMI was attached over roughly 3 barcoding PCR cycles, and a second PCR was then run with Illumina adapter primers. AMPure XP beads were used for library purification, and library quality was checked on a Fragment Analyzer with the HS NGS Fragment kit. Sequencing used an Illumina MiniSeq mid-output kit with approximately 22% PhiX and 150 cycles of paired-end reads. The study's own analysis went as follows. MIGEC version 1.2.9 was used to process the reads, grouping the reads by UMI and building error-corrected consensus sequences. Post-processing used modified VDJtools version 1.2.1 scripts and the tcR R package. TCRdb reran clone calling on the public reads with CATT; rows sharing one DNA sequence were then combined. These V and J calls derive from TCRdb rather than the authors' analysis. The sample table records roughly 700 delta-chain clones; 12% of these occur just once. In total, the top ten clones hold 55% to 75% of the sample.

Sequencing was carried out using gamma-delta T cells from PBMCs. The TCR sequence derives from a human donor in good health. The chain is assembled from TRDV2 and TRDJ1; too little of a D gene remains to name it. The CDR3 region: CACDPLGKTDPYTDKLIF. The sequenced DNA is TGTGCCTGTGACCCCCTTGGAAAGACCGACCCTTACACCGATAAACTCATCTTT.